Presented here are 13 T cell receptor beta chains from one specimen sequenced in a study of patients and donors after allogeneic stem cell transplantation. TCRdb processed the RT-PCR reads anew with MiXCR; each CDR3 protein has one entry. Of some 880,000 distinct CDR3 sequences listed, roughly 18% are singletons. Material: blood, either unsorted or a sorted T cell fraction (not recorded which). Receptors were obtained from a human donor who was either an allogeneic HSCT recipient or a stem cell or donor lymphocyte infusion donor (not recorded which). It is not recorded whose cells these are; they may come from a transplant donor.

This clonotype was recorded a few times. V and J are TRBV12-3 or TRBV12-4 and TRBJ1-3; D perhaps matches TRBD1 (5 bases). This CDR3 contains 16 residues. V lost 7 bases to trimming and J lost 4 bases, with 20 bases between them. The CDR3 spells CASTPDGSGVGNTIYF. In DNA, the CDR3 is TGTGCCAGCACCCCTGACGGTTCGGGGGTGGGAAACACCATATATTTT.

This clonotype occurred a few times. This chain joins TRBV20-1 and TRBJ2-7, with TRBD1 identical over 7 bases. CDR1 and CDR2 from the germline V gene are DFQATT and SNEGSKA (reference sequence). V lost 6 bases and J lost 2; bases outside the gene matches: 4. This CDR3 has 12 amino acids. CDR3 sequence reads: CSALRGPYEQYF. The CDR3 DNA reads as TGCAGTGCCTTAAGGGGGCCCTACGAGCAGTACTTC.

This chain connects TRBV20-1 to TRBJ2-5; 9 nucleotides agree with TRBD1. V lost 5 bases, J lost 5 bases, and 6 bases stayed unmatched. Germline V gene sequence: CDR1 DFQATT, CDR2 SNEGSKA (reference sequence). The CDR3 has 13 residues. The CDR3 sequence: CSAGRQGGETQYF. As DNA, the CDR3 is TGCAGTGCTGGAAGACAGGGGGGGGAGACCCAGTACTTC.

Here the CDR3 DNA reads TGCAGTGCTAGGCCCTATAGCGGGGGGGCTTTAGATTTGCTAACTAGCACAGATACGCAGTATTTT. It specifies CSARPYSGGALDLLTSTDTQYF. The genes are TRBV20-1 and TRBJ2-3, with 11 bases identical to TRBD2. Germline CDR1 reads DFQATT; CDR2 reads SNEGSKA (reference sequence). V lost 3 bases to trimming and J lost 0 bases; unmatched junction nucleotides: 23. The CDR3 is 22 amino acids.

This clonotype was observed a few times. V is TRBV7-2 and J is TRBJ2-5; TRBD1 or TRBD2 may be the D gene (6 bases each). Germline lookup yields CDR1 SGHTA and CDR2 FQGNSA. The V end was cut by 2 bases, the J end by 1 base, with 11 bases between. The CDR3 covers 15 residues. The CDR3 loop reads CASSLRGEPQETQYF. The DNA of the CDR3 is TGTGCCAGCAGCTTAAGGGGGGAGCCCCAAGAGACCCAGTACTTC.

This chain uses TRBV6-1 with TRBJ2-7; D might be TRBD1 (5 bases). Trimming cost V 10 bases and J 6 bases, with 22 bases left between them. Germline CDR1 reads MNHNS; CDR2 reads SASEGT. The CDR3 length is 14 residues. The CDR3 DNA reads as TGTGCCACATTTCAAGGGCAGGACAAAGGCGAGCAGTACTTC. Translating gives CATFQGQDKGEQYF.

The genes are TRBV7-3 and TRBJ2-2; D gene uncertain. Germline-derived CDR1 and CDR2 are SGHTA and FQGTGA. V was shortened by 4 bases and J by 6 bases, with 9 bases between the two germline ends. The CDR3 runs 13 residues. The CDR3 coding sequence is TGTGCCAGCAGCTACGTCAGGCCCGGGGAGCTGTTTTTT. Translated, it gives CASSYVRPGELFF.

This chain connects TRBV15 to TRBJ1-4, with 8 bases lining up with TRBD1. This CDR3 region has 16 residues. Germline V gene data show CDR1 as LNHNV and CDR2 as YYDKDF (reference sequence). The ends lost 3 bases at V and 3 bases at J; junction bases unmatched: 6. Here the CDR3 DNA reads TGTGCCACCAGCAGCCAGGCAGGGGGCCCTAATGAAAAACTGTTTTTT. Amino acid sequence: CATSSQAGGPNEKLFF. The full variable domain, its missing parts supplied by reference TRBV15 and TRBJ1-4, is DAMVIQNPRYQVTQFGKPVTLSCSQTLNHNVMYWYQQKSSQAPKLLFHYYDKDFNNEADTPDNFQSRRPNTSFCFLDIRSPGLGDTAMYLCATSSQAGGPNEKLFFGSGTQLSVL.

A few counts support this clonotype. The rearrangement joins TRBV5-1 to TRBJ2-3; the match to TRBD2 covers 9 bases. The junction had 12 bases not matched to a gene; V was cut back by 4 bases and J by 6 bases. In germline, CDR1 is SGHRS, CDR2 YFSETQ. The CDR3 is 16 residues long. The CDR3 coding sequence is TGCGCCAGCAGCCAGGAAATAGCGGGAGATCGCGATACGCAGTATTTT. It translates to CASSQEIAGDRDTQYF.

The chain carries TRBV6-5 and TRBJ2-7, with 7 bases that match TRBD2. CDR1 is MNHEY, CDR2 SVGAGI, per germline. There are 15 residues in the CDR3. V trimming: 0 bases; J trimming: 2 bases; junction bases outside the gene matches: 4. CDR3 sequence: CASSYSAGKTYEQYF. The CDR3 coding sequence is TGTGCCAGCAGTTACTCAGCGGGGAAGACCTACGAGCAGTACTTC.

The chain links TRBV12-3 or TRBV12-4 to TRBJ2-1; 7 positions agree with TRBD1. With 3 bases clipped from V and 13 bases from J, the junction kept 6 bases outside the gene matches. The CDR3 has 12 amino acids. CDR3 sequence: CASSFAGTVQFF. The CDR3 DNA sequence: TGTGCCAGCAGTTTCGCCGGGACAGTTCAGTTCTTC.

Here the CDR3 DNA reads TGCGCCAGCAGCCTGGGCTGGGTTATCTACAATGAGCAGTTCTTC. It specifies CASSLGWVIYNEQFF. The V call is TRBV5-1, the J call TRBJ2-1; D gene ambiguous. The V end lost 4 bases, the J end lost 3 bases, and 14 bases lay between the germline ends. Germline values: CDR1 SGHRS, CDR2 YFSETQ. The CDR3 length is 15 residues.

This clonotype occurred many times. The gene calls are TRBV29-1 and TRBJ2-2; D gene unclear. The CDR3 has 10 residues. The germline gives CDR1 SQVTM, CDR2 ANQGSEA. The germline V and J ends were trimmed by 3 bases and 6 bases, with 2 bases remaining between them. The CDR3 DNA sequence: TGCAGCGTTGACGCCGGGGAGCTGTTTTTT. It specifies CSVDAGELFF.